This record concerns one T cell receptor (beta chain) sequence. The CDR3 is 14 residues long. Germline trimming cut 3 bases from V and 5 bases from J; bases unmatched to any gene: 7. CDR1 MDHEN and CDR2 SYDVKM come from the germline V gene. The sample is drawn from a study of blood T cell repertoires in COVID-19. Study information: Sample material is recorded as cDNA or gDNA derived from T cells, B-cell-depleted T cells, or PBMCs.

Clinical history as reported by participants underpinned cohort assignment. Recovery meant two consecutive negative NP/OP PCR tests, professional clearance, or resolved symptoms. In the study's own analysis: Amplification of reference gene primers provided the estimated nucleated cell counts. This table comes from immunoSEQ multiplex PCR, and its TCRdb copy is limited to in-frame clones, with some not included. V, J and clone size are taken as reported in that table, and D and trimming were inferred from the DNA itself. The sample lists around 450,000 clones; roughly 87% were seen once. This chain uses TRBV28 with TRBJ2-7; 7 bases match TRBD2. This TCR was sampled from a man aged 18 to 35 who had recovered from COVID-19. The sample consisted of PBMCs or T cells enriched from blood (not recorded which). DNA for the CDR3: TGTGCCAGCAGTTTTCGCGGGAGCAGGAACGAGCAGTACTTC. As protein: CASSFRGSRNEQYF.